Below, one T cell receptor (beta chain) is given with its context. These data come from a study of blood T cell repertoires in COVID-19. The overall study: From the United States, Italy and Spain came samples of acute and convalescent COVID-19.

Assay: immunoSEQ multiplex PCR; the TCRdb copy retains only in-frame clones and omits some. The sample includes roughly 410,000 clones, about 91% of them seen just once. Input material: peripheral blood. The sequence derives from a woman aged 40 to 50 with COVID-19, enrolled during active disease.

CDR3: CASSVAGLNNPGANVLTF. The CDR3 DNA is TGTGCCAGCAGCGTGGCGGGGCTTAACAACCCTGGGGCCAACGTCCTGACTTTC. The chain is built from TRBV9 and TRBJ2-6; D is perhaps TRBD2 (6 bases). The CDR3 consists of 18 residues. The germline CDR1 and CDR2 sequences are SGDLS and YYNGEE. V was clipped by 2 bases and J by 2 bases, with 17 bases between them.